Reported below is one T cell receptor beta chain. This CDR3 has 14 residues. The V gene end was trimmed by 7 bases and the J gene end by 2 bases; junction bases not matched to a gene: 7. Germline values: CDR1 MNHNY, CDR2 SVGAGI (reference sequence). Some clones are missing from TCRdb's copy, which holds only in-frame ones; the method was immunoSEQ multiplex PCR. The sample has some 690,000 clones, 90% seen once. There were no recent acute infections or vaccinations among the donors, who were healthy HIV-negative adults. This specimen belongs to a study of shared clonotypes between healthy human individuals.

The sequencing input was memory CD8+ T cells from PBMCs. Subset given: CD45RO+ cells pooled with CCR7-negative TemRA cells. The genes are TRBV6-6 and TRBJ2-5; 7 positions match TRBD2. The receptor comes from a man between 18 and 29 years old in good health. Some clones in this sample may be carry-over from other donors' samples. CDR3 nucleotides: TGTGCCAGCATAGGAGCGGGACCTCAAGAGACCCAGTACTTC. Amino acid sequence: CASIGAGPQETQYF.